This T cell receptor (beta chain) was observed in a study of blood T cell repertoires in COVID-19. The V gene end was trimmed by 1 base and the J gene end by 2 bases; junction bases not matched to a gene: 13. This CDR3 spans 20 amino acids. Germline V gives CDR1 SNHLY, CDR2 FYNNEI. Some clones are missing from TCRdb's copy, which holds only in-frame ones; the method was immunoSEQ multiplex PCR. The sample lists under 200,000 clones, approximately 88% occurring once. V usage is TRBV2 and J usage is TRBJ1-6, with TRBD1 matching 8 bases. The TCR originated in a man between 18 and 29 years old with active or convalescent COVID-19. The source material was peripheral blood. The chain's CDR3 is CASSEGGAQGGRTYNSPLHF. The CDR3, as DNA: TGTGCCAGCAGTGAAGGGGGGGCACAGGGGGGAAGGACCTATAATTCACCCCTCCACTTT.